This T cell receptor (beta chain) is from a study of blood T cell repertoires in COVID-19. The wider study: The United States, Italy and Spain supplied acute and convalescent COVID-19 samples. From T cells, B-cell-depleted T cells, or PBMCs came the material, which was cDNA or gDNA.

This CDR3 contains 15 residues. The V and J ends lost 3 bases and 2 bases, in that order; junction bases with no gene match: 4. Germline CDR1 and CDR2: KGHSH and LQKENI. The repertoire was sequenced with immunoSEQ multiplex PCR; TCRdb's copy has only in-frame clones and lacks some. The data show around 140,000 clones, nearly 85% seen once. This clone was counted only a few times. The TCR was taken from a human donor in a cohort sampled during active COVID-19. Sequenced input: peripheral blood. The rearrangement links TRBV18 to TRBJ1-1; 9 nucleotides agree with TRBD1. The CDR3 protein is CASSPGTGTNTEAFF. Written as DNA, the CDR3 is TGTGCCAGCTCACCTGGGACAGGGACTAACACTGAAGCTTTCTTT.